This T cell receptor beta chain appears in the sequencing data of a study of cytomegalovirus exposure and HLA in healthy donors. The V end lost 5 bases, the J end lost 2 bases, and 13 bases lay between the germline ends. This CDR3 has 14 amino acids. CDR1 and CDR2 from the germline V gene are PRHDT and FYEKMQ (reference sequence). The study drew the donors from its approximately 130-subject validation cohort, separate from the 666-subject first cohort. As regards this clone: The antigen remains undetermined.

Sequencing used immunoSEQ multiplex PCR; TCRdb keeps in-frame clones, though not all of them. The sample carries 150,000 to 200,000 clones, about 82% recorded once. Findings of the study overall: CMV antigen specificity of three CMV-associated chains was confirmed in vitro.

The sequenced sample consisted of PBMCs. The receptor's source is a woman between 18 and 30 years old in good health and CMV-seronegative. The V and J genes are TRBV13 and TRBJ2-7, with TRBD1 as a possible D gene (8 bases). The DNA of the CDR3 is TGTGCCAGCAGCCGAACAGGGGGGGCCTACGAGCAGTACTTC. It specifies CASSRTGGAYEQYF.